This TCR beta chain was captured by sequencing in a study of cytomegalovirus exposure and HLA in healthy donors. Study in general: There were 117 million unique TCR beta sequences, drawn from approximately 180 million T cells, in an earlier analysis. Study findings and constraints: Reports indicate that TCR beta sequences accurately predicted the HLA-A and HLA-B alleles of most subjects.

Comment on this clone: Its cognate antigen is unknown.

Each of the donors was a healthy bone marrow donor. In the PCR, 60 Vbeta and 13 Jbeta primers were used. Here immunoSEQ multiplex PCR was the method, and the copy in TCRdb shows in-frame clones only, minus some. The sample lists more than 100,000 clones, 75% to 90% occurring once. This clonotype was obtained from a female donor in good health and CMV-seropositive. The sequenced material came from PBMCs.

This CDR3 reads CASSPRTGGADTQYF. CDR3 nucleotide sequence: TGTGCCAGCTCACCCAGGACAGGGGGAGCAGATACGCAGTATTTT. The chain couples TRBV18 to TRBJ2-3; TRBD1 matches at 10 bases. The CDR3 is made up of 15 amino acids. J was trimmed by 4 bases and V by 3 bases; bases with no gene match: 4. CDR1 KGHSH and CDR2 LQKENI come from the germline V gene.